What follows are 30 T cell receptor beta chains derived from one specimen sequenced in a study of human T cells and chemical hapten exposure. Time point denoted: healthy volunteer bleed at 2 weeks. Total RNA came from unfractionated whole blood. TCRdb redid the calling of the RACE reads with MiXCR, one entry per CDR3 protein. Altogether 35,000 to 50,000 distinct CDR3 sequences are present, 4.3% being singletons, with the ten largest covering approximately 1.6%. Sequencing input: whole blood. The receptor set was obtained from a female donor in good health. Some clones in this sample may be carry-over from other donors' samples.

This clonotype was seen ten or more times. The chain couples TRBV6-5 to TRBJ2-7; D might be TRBD1 (9 bases). Germline lookup yields CDR1 MNHEY and CDR2 SVGAGI. V lost 6 bases to trimming and J lost 7 bases, with 19 bases between them. The CDR3 length is 14 residues. The CDR3 loop reads CASSQTGGLGEQYF. The CDR3 DNA is TGTGCCAGCAGCCAGACAGGGGGACTAGGGGAGCAGTACTTC.

This clonotype was seen repeatedly, ten times or more. The chain has TRBV7-6 and TRBJ2-7; D perhaps matches TRBD2 (6 bases). Germline V lookup: CDR1 SGHVS, CDR2 FNYEAQ. The ends were cut back, 5 bases at V and 2 bases at J, with 19 bases in the middle. CDR3 length equals 16 residues. The CDR3, as DNA: TGTGCCAGCAGCCCCGTGGCGCGGGGATTTCCCTACGAGCAGTACTTC. Translating gives CASSPVARGFPYEQYF.

This clonotype was detected many times. The chain uses TRBV7-2 and TRBJ2-2, with D perhaps matching TRBD2 (5 bases). Germline V lookup: CDR1 SGHTA, CDR2 FQGNSA. The CDR3 contains 15 residues. Trimming removed 6 bases at V and 5 bases at J, with 16 bases between. The CDR3 DNA is TGTGCCAGCAGTCCCCGGGATAGCCTAACCGGGGAGCTGTTTTTT. Translating it yields CASSPRDSLTGELFF.

This clonotype has only a few counts. The chain has TRBV18 and TRBJ1-1; tentative D call: TRBD1 (5 bases). The CDR3 runs to 14 residues. V was trimmed by 3 bases and J by 4 bases, leaving 12 bases between them. Germline values: CDR1 KGHSH, CDR2 LQKENI. The CDR3 nucleotides are TGTGCCAGCTCACCTACTGGGACCGGCACTGAAGCTTTCTTT. Residues: CASSPTGTGTEAFF.

The chain has TRBV3-1 and TRBJ2-1; 10 nucleotides align to TRBD1. Per the germline V gene, CDR1 is LGHDT and CDR2 is YNNKEL (reference sequence). V was pared by 1 base and J by 7 bases, with 10 bases of the junction left unmatched. The CDR3 loop spans 17 amino acids. CDR3 nucleotide sequence: TGTGCCAGCAGCCAAGGGGCGGGACAGGGGTGGGATAATGAGCAGTTCTTC. Translated, it gives CASSQGAGQGWDNEQFF.

This clonotype was seen ten or more times. The chain employs TRBV6-1 and TRBJ1-4, with D possibly matching TRBD1 (5 bases). The CDR3 runs to 14 residues. Germline values: CDR1 MNHNS, CDR2 SASEGT. The V end was cut by 8 bases, the J end by 10 bases, with 20 bases between. CDR3 DNA: TGTGCCAGCGGGGGGGGGACGATCGTCGGAAAACTGTTTTTT. Its protein product is CASGGGTIVGKLFF.

This clonotype was seen more than once but under ten times. The gene calls are TRBV7-9 and TRBJ1-1; no reliable D call. The CDR3 totals 13 residues. Trimming took off 6 bases at V and 6 bases at J, with 14 bases between the two ends. The germline V gene encodes CDR1 SEHNR and CDR2 FQNEAQ (reference sequence). The CDR3 loop is CASRRRTEAEAFF. The CDR3 DNA is TGTGCCAGCAGACGACGGACCGAGGCTGAAGCTTTCTTT.

This clonotype showed up many times. This sequence joins TRBV6-5 and TRBJ1-5, with TRBD1 identical over 10 bases. Germline CDR1 reads MNHEY; CDR2 reads SVGAGI. V was clipped by 6 bases and J by 7 bases; unmatched bases: 6. CDR3 length: 14 amino acids. CDR3 protein: CASSIGQGGQPQHF. In DNA form, the CDR3 reads TGTGCCAGCAGCATCGGACAGGGGGGCCAGCCCCAGCATTTT.

V is TRBV7-6 and J is TRBJ2-1, with 16 bases aligning to TRBD2. The CDR3 is 16 residues long. Germline V gene sequence: CDR1 SGHVS, CDR2 FNYEAQ. Trimming at V came to 5 bases and at J to 9 bases, leaving 7 bases not matched to a gene. Here the CDR3 DNA reads TGTGCCAGCAGCCGTGGGACTAGCGGGGGGGCCACTGAGCAGTTCTTC. Translation: CASSRGTSGGATEQFF.

Many counts were recorded for this clonotype. The V and J genes are TRBV7-2 and TRBJ2-5, with D possibly matching TRBD2 (5 bases). CDR1 is SGHTA, CDR2 FQGNSA, per germline. Trimming removed 5 bases from V and 2 bases from J, with 12 bases in between. The CDR3 covers 14 residues. This CDR3 reads CASSRRESQETQYF. In DNA form, the CDR3 reads TGTGCCAGCAGCCGACGGGAATCGCAAGAGACCCAGTACTTC.

Many counts were recorded for this clonotype. V and J are TRBV7-2 and TRBJ2-5, with 13 bases lining up with TRBD2. Germline-derived CDR1 and CDR2 are SGHTA and FQGNSA. The CDR3 is made up of 14 amino acids. V shed 6 bases and J 2 bases; nucleotides not matched to a gene: 0. The CDR3 region is CASRTSGGQETQYF. The DNA of the CDR3 is TGTGCCAGCAGGACTAGCGGGGGGCAAGAGACCCAGTACTTC.

This clonotype has ten or more counts. The chain has TRBV2 and TRBJ2-7; 10 nucleotides agree with TRBD1. Trimming at V came to 2 bases and at J to 7 bases, leaving 8 bases not matched to a gene. Looked up from germline, CDR1 is SNHLY and CDR2 is FYNNEI. The CDR3 length is 15 residues. CDR3 nucleotide sequence: TGTGCCAGCAGTGAATCTTGGACAGGGGGTCGAGAGCAGTACTTC. Encoded protein: CASSESWTGGREQYF.

This clonotype was seen many times. The chain carries TRBV4-2 and TRBJ2-1; 7 bases map to TRBD2. V trimming: 0 bases; J trimming: 4 bases; junction bases outside the gene matches: 3. This CDR3 comprises 15 residues. In germline, CDR1 is LGHNA, CDR2 YNFKEQ. CDR3 sequence: CASSQEYGGYNEQFF. The CDR3 DNA reads as TGTGCCAGCAGCCAAGAATACGGGGGGTACAATGAGCAGTTCTTC.

This clonotype showed up many times. The gene calls are TRBV7-9 and TRBJ2-3; D perhaps matches TRBD1 (5 bases). The germline V gene encodes CDR1 SEHNR and CDR2 FQNEAQ (reference sequence). The CDR3 extends over 14 amino acids. V lost 5 bases and J lost 3, with 12 bases in between. In DNA, the CDR3 is TGTGCCAGCAGCGCACGCAGGGATACAGATACGCAGTATTTT. Encoded protein: CASSARRDTDTQYF.

This clonotype occurred many times. The chain links TRBV7-7 to TRBJ2-1; D call uncertain. Per the germline V gene, CDR1 is SSHAT and CDR2 is FNYEAQ (reference sequence). Deletions cut 1 base from V and 9 bases from J, with 10 bases between. The CDR3 covers 13 residues. As DNA, the CDR3 is TGTGCCAGCAGCTTAGGATCTTTTGGTGAGCAGTTCTTC. Protein: CASSLGSFGEQFF. The full variable domain, with the rest looked up from reference TRBV7-7 and TRBJ2-1, is GAGVSQSPRYKVTKRGQDVTLRCDPISSHATLYWYQQALGQGPEFLTYFNYEAQPDKSGLPSDRFSAERPEGSISTLTIQRTEQRDSAMYRCASSLGSFGEQFFGPGTRLTVL.

The V and J genes are TRBV20-1 and TRBJ1-3; no definite D call. Per the germline V gene, CDR1 is DFQATT and CDR2 is SNEGSKA (reference sequence). The CDR3 loop spans 11 amino acids. The V and J ends lost 3 bases and 4 bases respectively, with 4 bases between them. The CDR3 DNA follows: TGCAGTGCTAGTGCCGGAAACACCATATATTTT. Encoded protein: CSASAGNTIYF.

In this sample, this clonotype turned up many times. The V call is TRBV3-1, the J call TRBJ1-1; D is ambiguous. Deletions cut 4 bases from V and 1 base from J, with 4 bases between. Germline CDR1 is LGHDT and CDR2 is YNNKEL (reference sequence). This CDR3 is 12 amino acids long. The CDR3 nucleotides read TGTGCCAGCAGCCCGGGGAACACTGAAGCTTTCTTT. Translated: CASSPGNTEAFF.

There are a few counts of this clonotype. V is TRBV10-3 and J is TRBJ1-1, with D possibly being TRBD1 (6 bases). Looked up from germline, CDR1 is ENHRY and CDR2 is SYGVKD. The CDR3 spans 14 residues. Trimming took 0 bases from V and 8 from J, leaving 13 bases between them. The CDR3: CAISESGGGAEAFF. The CDR3 nucleotides read TGTGCCATCAGTGAGTCAGGCGGGGGGGCCGAAGCTTTCTTT.

This clonotype was found many times. J is TRBJ2-7 and V is TRBV19; D is unresolved. V dropped 0 bases and J dropped 1 base, with 4 bases sitting between them. The CDR3 contains 13 residues. Germline V gene lookup returns CDR1 LNHDA and CDR2 SQIVND (reference sequence). For the CDR3, the DNA is TGTGCCAGTAGTATAGAGGTATCCTACGAGCAGTACTTC. Its protein product is CASSIEVSYEQYF.

This clonotype was counted at least ten times. The rearrangement links TRBV20-1 to TRBJ2-3; D not certain. V was pared by 0 bases and J by 5 bases, with 6 bases between. CDR1 is DFQATT and CDR2 is SNEGSKA in the germline V gene (reference sequence). This CDR3 region has 12 residues. CDR3 coding DNA: TGCAGTGCTAGAGATATTGGAGATACGCAGTATTTT. Its translation: CSARDIGDTQYF.

This clonotype was recorded at least ten times. The rearrangement uses TRBV29-1 and TRBJ1-1, with TRBD1 as a possible D gene (6 bases). The CDR3 consists of 13 residues. With 3 bases removed from V and 5 bases from J, the gap between germline ends came to 13 bases. Germline V gene sequence: CDR1 SQVTM, CDR2 ANQGSEA. The CDR3 DNA is TGCAGCGTTGACAGCAGGGGTTGGACTGAAGCTTTCTTT. This codes for CSVDSRGWTEAFF.

The chain carries TRBV2 and TRBJ2-5; 9 bases match TRBD2. Germline assignment: CDR1 SNHLY and CDR2 FYNNEI. CDR3 size: 16 residues. J lost 1 base, V lost 5 bases, and 8 bases had no gene match. CDR3 nucleotides: TGTGCCAGCAGTTCCCTTAGCGGGGGTAGCCAAGAGACCCAGTACTTC. Its translation: CASSSLSGGSQETQYF.

The chain recombines TRBV19 with TRBJ1-1, with D tentatively TRBD1 (5 bases). The CDR3 is 15 amino acids. Germline CDR1 and CDR2: LNHDA and SQIVND (reference sequence). V lost 4 bases to trimming and J lost 1 base, with 13 bases between them. CDR3 DNA: TGTGCCAGTAGTACCTCCAGGGTGGCGAACACTGAAGCTTTCTTT. This translates into CASSTSRVANTEAFF. The full variable domain, rest sourced from reference TRBV19 and TRBJ1-1, is DGGITQSPKYLFRKEGQNVTLSCEQNLNHDAMYWYRQDPGQGLRLIYYSQIVNDFQKGDIAEGYSVSREKKESFPLTVTSAQKNPTAFYLCASSTSRVANTEAFFGQGTRLTVV.

This clonotype is deemed medium-sized. The chain uses TRBV6-4 and TRBJ2-3, with D perhaps matching TRBD2 (6 bases). The CDR3 is 16 residues long. Deletions cut 0 bases from V and 1 base from J, with 11 bases between. Germline CDR1 and CDR2: MRHNA and SNTAGT. The CDR3 spells CASSDSGGVGTDTQYF. CDR3 coding DNA: TGTGCCAGCAGTGACTCCGGCGGGGTAGGCACAGATACGCAGTATTTT.

This clonotype was detected many times. The chain is built from TRBV10-3 and TRBJ1-3, with D perhaps matching TRBD1 (5 bases). CDR3 length: 13 amino acids. V lost 6 bases and J 0 bases, leaving 6 bases between the germline ends. Germline CDR1 ENHRY, CDR2 SYGVKD. In DNA, the CDR3 is TGTGCCATCAGAACAGGCTCTGGAAACACCATATATTTT. Its translation is CAIRTGSGNTIYF.

This clonotype was recorded many times. V is TRBV10-3 and J is TRBJ2-3, with D maybe TRBD1 (6 bases). Trimming removed 6 bases from V and 1 base from J, with 20 bases in between. The CDR3 extends over 17 amino acids. CDR1 is ENHRY, CDR2 SYGVKD, per germline. The chain's CDR3 is CAIRDDMSGAGTDTQYF. The CDR3 coding sequence is TGTGCCATCAGGGACGACATGTCAGGGGCCGGCACAGATACGCAGTATTTT.

This clonotype was seen a handful of times. The gene calls are TRBV7-8 and TRBJ1-2; D perhaps matches TRBD1 (5 bases). The CDR3 extends over 15 amino acids. Germline V gives CDR1 SGHVS, CDR2 FQNEAQ. Between the trimmed V and J ends, which lost 4 bases and 2 bases, there was a span of 14 bases. The CDR3 region is CASSSPVGRNYGYTF. In nucleotides, the CDR3 is TGTGCCAGCAGCTCGCCCGTGGGACGGAACTATGGCTACACCTTC.

This clonotype was observed at least ten times. The genes are TRBV15 and TRBJ2-7; D ambiguous. V was trimmed by 4 bases and J by 3 bases, leaving 10 bases between them. CDR1 LNHNV and CDR2 YYDKDF come from the germline V gene (reference sequence). The CDR3 totals 13 residues. The CDR3 reads CATSTGRNYEQYF. The CDR3 DNA sequence: TGTGCCACCAGCACCGGACGGAACTACGAGCAGTACTTC.

This clonotype was found a few times. The gene calls are TRBV4-3 and TRBJ2-7; no reliable D call. CDR3 size: 16 residues. Germline CDR1 is LGHNA and CDR2 is YSLEER. V lost 3 bases, J lost 3 bases, and 18 bases lay in between. This CDR3 is CASSHGRDSPGYEQYF. CDR3 bases: TGCGCCAGCAGCCATGGAAGGGATAGCCCTGGCTACGAGCAGTACTTC.

To note about this clonotype: With a much larger clone just one base away, this may be a read error. This chain joins TRBV7-8 and TRBJ1-5; the D gene is possibly TRBD1 (5 bases). Germline V gene lookup returns CDR1 SGHVS and CDR2 FQNEAQ. This CDR3 comprises 16 residues. The CDR3 reads CASSPRQPLSNQPKHF. The CDR3 nucleotides are TGTGCCAGCAGCCCGAGACAGCCCCTTAGCAATCAGCCCAAGCATTTT.